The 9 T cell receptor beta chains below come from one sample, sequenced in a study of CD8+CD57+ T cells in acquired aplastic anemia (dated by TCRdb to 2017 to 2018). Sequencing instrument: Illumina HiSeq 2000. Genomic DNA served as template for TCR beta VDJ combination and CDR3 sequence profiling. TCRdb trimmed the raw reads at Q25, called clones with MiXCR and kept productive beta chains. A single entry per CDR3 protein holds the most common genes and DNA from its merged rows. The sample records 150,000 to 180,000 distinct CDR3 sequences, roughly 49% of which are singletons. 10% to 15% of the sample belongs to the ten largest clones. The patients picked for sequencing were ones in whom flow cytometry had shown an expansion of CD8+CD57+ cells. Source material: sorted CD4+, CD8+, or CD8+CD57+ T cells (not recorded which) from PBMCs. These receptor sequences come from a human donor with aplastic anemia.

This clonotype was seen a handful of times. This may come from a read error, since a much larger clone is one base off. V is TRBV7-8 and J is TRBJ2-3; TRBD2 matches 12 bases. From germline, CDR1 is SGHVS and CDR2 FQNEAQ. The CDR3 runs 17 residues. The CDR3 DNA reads TGTGTCAGCAGCACCGCGCCTAGCGGGGGGGCGGGAGATACGCAGTATTTT. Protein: CVSSTAPSGGAGDTQYF.

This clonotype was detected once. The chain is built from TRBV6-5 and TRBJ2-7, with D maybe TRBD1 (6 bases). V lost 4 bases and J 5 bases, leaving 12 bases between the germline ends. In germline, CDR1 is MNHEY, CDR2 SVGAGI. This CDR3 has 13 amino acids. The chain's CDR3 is CASSSAAGDEQYF. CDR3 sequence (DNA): TGTGCCAGCAGTTCGGCGGCAGGGGACGAGCAGTACTTC.

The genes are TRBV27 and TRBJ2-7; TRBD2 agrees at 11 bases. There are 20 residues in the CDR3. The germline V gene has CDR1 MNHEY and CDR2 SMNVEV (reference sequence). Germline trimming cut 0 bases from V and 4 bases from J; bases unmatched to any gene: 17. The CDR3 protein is CASSLSHRGSSGGRTYEQYF. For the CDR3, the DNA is TGTGCCAGCAGTTTATCCCATCGGGGGTCTAGCGGGGGGCGAACTTACGAGCAGTACTTC.

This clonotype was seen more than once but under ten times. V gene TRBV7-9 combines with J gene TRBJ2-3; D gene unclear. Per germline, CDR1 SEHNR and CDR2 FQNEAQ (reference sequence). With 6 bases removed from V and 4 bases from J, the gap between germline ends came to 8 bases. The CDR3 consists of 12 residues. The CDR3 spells CASRYLADTQYF. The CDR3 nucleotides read TGTGCCAGCAGATACCTCGCAGATACGCAGTATTTT.

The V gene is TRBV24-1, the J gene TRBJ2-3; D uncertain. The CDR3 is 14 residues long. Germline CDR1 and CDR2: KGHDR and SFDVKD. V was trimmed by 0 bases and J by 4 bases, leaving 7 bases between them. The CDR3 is CATSDLANPDTQYF. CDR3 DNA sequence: TGTGCCACCAGTGATTTGGCCAACCCAGATACGCAGTATTTT.

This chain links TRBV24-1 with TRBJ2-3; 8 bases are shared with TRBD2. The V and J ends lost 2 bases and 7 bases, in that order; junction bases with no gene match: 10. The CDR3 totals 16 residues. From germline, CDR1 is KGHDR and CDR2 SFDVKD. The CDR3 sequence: CATSDWGTRSGNTQYF. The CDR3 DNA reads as TGTGCCACCAGTGATTGGGGGACTAGGAGCGGAAATACGCAGTATTTT.

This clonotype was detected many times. The CDR3 sequence is CASSESERDRRYEQYF. CDR3 DNA: TGTGCCAGCAGTGAAAGTGAGCGGGACAGGCGCTACGAGCAGTACTTC. This chain uses TRBV6-1 with TRBJ2-7, with a possible D match to TRBD1 (8 bases). Trimming cost V 2 bases and J 3 bases, with 17 bases left between them. Germline CDR1 is MNHNS and CDR2 is SASEGT. The CDR3 has 16 amino acids.

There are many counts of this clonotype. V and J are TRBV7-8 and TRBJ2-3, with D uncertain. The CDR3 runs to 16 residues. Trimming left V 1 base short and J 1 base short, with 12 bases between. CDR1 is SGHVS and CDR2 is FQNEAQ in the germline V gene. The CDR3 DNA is TGTGCCAGCAGCTTAGAGCTAGGTGGGGGCACAGATACGCAGTATTTT. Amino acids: CASSLELGGGTDTQYF.

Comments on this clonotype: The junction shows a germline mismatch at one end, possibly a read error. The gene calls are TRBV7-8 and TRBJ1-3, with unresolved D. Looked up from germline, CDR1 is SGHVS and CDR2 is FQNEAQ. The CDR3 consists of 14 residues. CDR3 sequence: CASSLGTAGNTVYF. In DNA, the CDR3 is TGTGCCAGCAGCTTAGGTACGGCTGGAAACACCGTATATTTT.